The 19 T cell receptor beta chains below were found in one sample sequenced in a study of CXCR3-negative and CXCR3-positive naive CD8 T cells. cDNA libraries for TRB were generated by 5' RACE incorporating UMI labels. Reanalyzing the 5' RACE reads, TCRdb keeps one entry per CDR3 protein, without DNA. In total, the table holds 90,000 to 100,000 distinct CDR3 sequences. What was sequenced was naive CXCR3- CD8+ T cells from blood. Subset of the sample: CD45RO-CCR7+CD27+CD95- naive CD8+ T cells lacking CXCR3 (TNR3-). These receptors were taken from a human donor in good health. Some clones in this sample may be carry-over from other donors' samples.

The CDR3 spells CSVPGLAGVRDTQYF. This sequence joins TRBV29-1 and TRBJ2-3; the D gene TCRdb calls, TRBD2, cannot be checked with no DNA. Germline CDR1 and CDR2: SQVTM and ANQGSEA. The CDR3 contains 15 residues.

This chain joins TRBV6-6 and TRBJ2-7. CDR1 is MNHNY, CDR2 SVGAGI, per germline (reference sequence). This CDR3 has 14 residues. CDR3 sequence: CASSLGISSYEQYF.

V gene TRBV29-1 combines with J gene TRBJ2-2. This CDR3 is built from 13 residues. The germline V gene has CDR1 SQVTM and CDR2 ANQGSEA. The CDR3 protein is CSVEEENTGELFF.

This CDR3 reads CSVDTNYEQYF. The rearrangement uses TRBV29-1 and TRBJ2-7. This CDR3 is 11 amino acids long. Germline V gene lookup returns CDR1 SQVTM and CDR2 ANQGSEA.

V is TRBV12-3 or TRBV12-4 and J is TRBJ2-1. CDR3 length equals 14 residues. The CDR3 region is CASSPRTASNEQFF.

V is TRBV9 and J is TRBJ1-1. The CDR3 has 15 residues. The germline CDR1 and CDR2 sequences are SGDLS and YYNGEE. CDR3 amino acids: CASSVRTEMNTEAFF.

The gene calls are TRBV19 and TRBJ2-1. This CDR3 comprises 13 residues. Per the germline V gene, CDR1 is LNHDA and CDR2 is SQIVND (reference sequence). This chain's CDR3 is CASMSGLYNEQFF.

The V and J genes are TRBV11-2 and TRBJ1-2. The CDR3 extends over 15 amino acids. Germline V gene sequence: CDR1 SGHAT, CDR2 FQNNGV. The CDR3 reads CASTMAGGRSYGYTF.

The chain recombines TRBV29-1 with TRBJ1-1. Germline V gene sequence: CDR1 SQVTM, CDR2 ANQGSEA. This CDR3 has 14 residues. The CDR3 here is CSVDSAGGNTEAFF.

The rearrangement joins TRBV12-3 or TRBV12-4 to TRBJ2-7; TCRdb proposes TRBD2, but this gene call is untestable without DNA. The CDR3 is made up of 16 amino acids. The CDR3 is CASSFVERGELDEQYF.

The chain joins TRBV4-3 to TRBJ2-5; as DNA is missing, the TRBD2 call by TCRdb cannot be tested. Germline loops: CDR1 LGHNA, CDR2 YSLEER. The CDR3 length is 15 residues. CDR3 sequence reads: CASSQDRRGAQTQYF.

CDR3 protein: CASSSPGRRASYEQYF. The V and J genes are TRBV6-5 and TRBJ2-7; as DNA is missing, the TRBD1 call by TCRdb cannot be tested. The CDR3 consists of 16 residues. Germline V lookup: CDR1 MNHEY, CDR2 SVGAGI.

The chain has TRBV19 and TRBJ2-1; the D call of TRBD2 rests on TCRdb alone, since no DNA is present to check it. The CDR3 consists of 13 residues. Germline V lookup: CDR1 LNHDA, CDR2 SQIVND (reference sequence). The CDR3 reads CASSIRTWNEQFF.

The chain has TRBV7-2 and TRBJ2-7; the TCRdb call, TRBD1, lacks DNA for checking. The CDR3 length is 13 residues. In germline, CDR1 is SGHTA, CDR2 FQGNSA. CDR3 amino acids: CVSRRTGDYEQYF.

This chain links TRBV29-1 with TRBJ2-3; TCRdb proposes TRBD1, but this gene call is untestable without DNA. Germline V lookup: CDR1 SQVTM, CDR2 ANQGSEA. CDR3 length: 16 residues. This CDR3 is CSVEGGATRGTDTQYF.

The chain couples TRBV11-2 to TRBJ2-1; TCRdb designates TRBD2, a call that cannot be tested without DNA. This CDR3 region has 18 residues. Germline V gene lookup returns CDR1 SGHAT and CDR2 FQNNGV. CDR3 protein: CASSPRRGAGGQHNEQFF.

V is TRBV20-1 and J is TRBJ1-1; TCRdb's D call, TRBD1, is unchecked because there is no DNA. Germline V gene sequence: CDR1 DFQATT, CDR2 SNEGSKA (reference sequence). This CDR3 is built from 15 residues. CDR3 residues: CSAHNRGEMNTEAFF.

The V call is TRBV4-2, the J call TRBJ1-2. CDR3 length equals 14 residues. Germline CDR1 reads LGHNA; CDR2 reads YNFKEQ. CDR3: CASSQERGRDGYTF.

The J gene is TRBJ2-1, the V gene TRBV29-1; TCRdb's D gene call, TRBD1, goes unchecked for lack of DNA. The germline V gene encodes CDR1 SQVTM and CDR2 ANQGSEA. This CDR3 comprises 13 residues. The CDR3: CSVDRGTYNEQFF.